These 13 T cell receptor beta chains originate from one sample sequenced in a study of STAT5B mutations in CD4+ large granular lymphocyte leukemia. Using immunoSEQ multiplex PCR, the repertoire was profiled, and TCRdb retains in-frame clones only, with some absent. The sample yields 35,000 to 40,000 clones, about 80% seen once. Sequencing was carried out using CD4+ T cells from blood buffy coats. The receptor set was obtained from a human donor in good health.

The rearrangement uses TRBV11-2 and TRBJ2-5; 8 bases are a match to TRBD1. Unmatched junction bases numbered 12, after V lost 5 bases and J lost 4 bases. The CDR3 is 16 residues long. Germline assignment: CDR1 SGHAT and CDR2 FQNNGV. CDR3 DNA sequence: TGTGCCAGCAGCACCCGGACAGGGACGGTTAGAGAGACCCAGTACTTC. Protein: CASSTRTGTVRETQYF.

The rearrangement joins TRBV7-8 to TRBJ2-2; the match to TRBD1 covers 7 bases. V shed 5 bases and J 4 bases; nucleotides not matched to a gene: 10. The CDR3 spans 16 residues. Per germline, CDR1 SGHVS and CDR2 FQNEAQ. The CDR3 is CASSPHFAGGTGELFF. CDR3 bases: TGTGCCAGCAGCCCGCACTTCGCAGGGGGCACCGGGGAGCTGTTTTTT. The whole variable domain, remainder taken from reference TRBV7-8 and TRBJ2-2, is GAGVSQSPRYKVAKRGQDVALRCDPISGHVSLFWYQQALGQGPEFLTYFQNEAQLDKSGLPSDRFFAERPEGSVSTLKIQRTQQEDSAVYLCASSPHFAGGTGELFFGEGSRLTVL.

The chain joins TRBV7-2 to TRBJ2-6; D remains ambiguous. V lost 2 bases to trimming and J lost 0 bases, with 8 bases between them. Germline V lookup: CDR1 SGHTA, CDR2 FQGNSA. The CDR3 has 16 residues. The CDR3 bases are TGTGCCAGCAGCTTACGGGTCTACTCTGGGGCCAACGTCCTGACTTTC. Translated, it gives CASSLRVYSGANVLTF.

The chain employs TRBV19 and TRBJ2-7; 8 bases match TRBD2. With 3 bases clipped from V and 3 bases from J, the junction kept 7 bases outside the gene matches. This CDR3 is built from 15 residues. In germline, CDR1 is LNHDA, CDR2 SQIVND (reference sequence). CDR3 sequence (DNA): TGTGCCAGTAGTATTAGAGCGGGGGCAAACTACGAGCAGTACTTC. Its translation: CASSIRAGANYEQYF.

The chain is built from TRBV6-5 and TRBJ1-1, with D unclear. The germline V gene encodes CDR1 MNHEY and CDR2 SVGAGI. Trimming removed 0 bases at V and 5 bases at J, with 10 bases between. The CDR3 runs to 14 residues. This CDR3 is CASSYSLGRTEAFF. In DNA, the CDR3 is TGTGCCAGCAGTTACTCGCTAGGTCGGACTGAAGCTTTCTTT.

This clone was detected only a few times. This sequence joins TRBV6-6 and TRBJ1-6; tentatively, D is TRBD1 (6 bases). This CDR3 comprises 15 residues. V was cut by 5 bases and J by 10 bases, with 18 bases left in between. Germline V gene lookup returns CDR1 MNHNY and CDR2 SVGAGI (reference sequence). The CDR3 sequence is CASSTPRGPGSPLHF. CDR3 bases: TGTGCCAGCAGTACCCCGCGGGGGCCGGGATCACCCCTCCACTTT.

The chain employs TRBV2 and TRBJ2-7; no clear D gene. Germline V gene sequence: CDR1 SNHLY, CDR2 FYNNEI. The CDR3 runs to 13 residues. V dropped 8 bases and J dropped 0 bases, with 11 bases sitting between them. The CDR3 DNA is TGTGCCAGCGGCGACTGGAGCTCCTACGAGCAGTACTTC. Protein sequence: CASGDWSSYEQYF.

A single count supports this clone. V is TRBV5-4 and J is TRBJ2-7; 7 bases map to TRBD1. Unmatched junction bases numbered 0, after V lost 1 base and J lost 2 bases. Germline V gene sequence: CDR1 SGHNT, CDR2 YYREEE (reference sequence). The CDR3 loop spans 13 amino acids. The CDR3 sequence: CASSLQGAYEQYF. The CDR3, as DNA: TGTGCCAGCAGCTTGCAGGGGGCCTACGAGCAGTACTTC. Filled out from reference TRBV5-4 and TRBJ2-7, the complete variable domain reads ETGVTQSPTHLIKTRGQQVTLRCSSQSGHNTVSWYQQALGQGPQFIFQYYREEENGRGNFPPRFSGLQFPNYSSELNVNALELDDSALYLCASSLQGAYEQYFGPGTRLTVT.

The chain has TRBV7-9 and TRBJ2-1; 8 bases fit TRBD1. The CDR3 has 15 amino acids. Germline trimming cut 4 bases from V and 4 bases from J; bases unmatched to any gene: 6. CDR1 is SEHNR, CDR2 FQNEAQ, per germline (reference sequence). Here the CDR3 reads CASSSTGTGYNEQFF. The CDR3 DNA reads as TGTGCCAGCAGCTCTACCGGGACAGGTTACAATGAGCAGTTCTTC.

The chain links TRBV7-9 to TRBJ1-5, with TRBD1 matching 9 bases. The germline V gene has CDR1 SEHNR and CDR2 FQNEAQ (reference sequence). J lost 4 bases, V lost 3 bases, and 7 bases had no gene match. The CDR3 runs to 16 residues. As DNA, the CDR3 is TGTGCCAGCAGCTTTGAGGGACAGGGTCGGAATCAGCCCCAGCATTTT. It encodes CASSFEGQGRNQPQHF. The full variable domain, in which reference TRBV7-9 and TRBJ1-5 provide the parts outside the CDR3, is DTGVSQNPRHKITKRGQNVTFRCDPISEHNRLYWYRQTLGQGPEFLTYFQNEAQLEKSRLLSDRFSAERPKGSFSTLEIQRTEQGDSAMYLCASSFEGQGRNQPQHFGDGTRLSIL.

This sequence joins TRBV11-2 and TRBJ1-3; tentative D call: TRBD1 (6 bases). V gave up 6 bases and J gave up 8 bases, with 23 bases separating them. CDR3 length: 16 amino acids. CDR1 SGHAT and CDR2 FQNNGV come from the germline V gene. The CDR3 region is CASRWGTSGRRDTIYF. CDR3 coding DNA: TGTGCCAGCAGATGGGGGACATCAGGTCGTAGAGACACCATATATTTT.

This clone was counted between two and nine times. The chain employs TRBV19 and TRBJ1-2; 7 positions match TRBD1. Germline V gene data show CDR1 as LNHDA and CDR2 as SQIVND (reference sequence). The CDR3 consists of 15 residues. Trimming cost V 3 bases and J 6 bases; bases outside gene matches: 10. The CDR3 DNA sequence: TGTGCCAGTAGTATCCAAGCGACAGGGAGGAATGGCTACACCTTC. Translating it yields CASSIQATGRNGYTF.

This clone turned up a few times. This chain connects TRBV6-1 to TRBJ1-5, with 7 nucleotides matching TRBD1. CDR3 size: 13 residues. The V segment lost 7 bases and the J segment 6 bases; nucleotides outside the gene matches: 6. The germline CDR1 and CDR2 sequences are MNHNS and SASEGT. The CDR3 sequence: CASTWDSSQPQHF. CDR3 bases: TGTGCCAGCACCTGGGACAGTAGTCAGCCCCAGCATTTT.